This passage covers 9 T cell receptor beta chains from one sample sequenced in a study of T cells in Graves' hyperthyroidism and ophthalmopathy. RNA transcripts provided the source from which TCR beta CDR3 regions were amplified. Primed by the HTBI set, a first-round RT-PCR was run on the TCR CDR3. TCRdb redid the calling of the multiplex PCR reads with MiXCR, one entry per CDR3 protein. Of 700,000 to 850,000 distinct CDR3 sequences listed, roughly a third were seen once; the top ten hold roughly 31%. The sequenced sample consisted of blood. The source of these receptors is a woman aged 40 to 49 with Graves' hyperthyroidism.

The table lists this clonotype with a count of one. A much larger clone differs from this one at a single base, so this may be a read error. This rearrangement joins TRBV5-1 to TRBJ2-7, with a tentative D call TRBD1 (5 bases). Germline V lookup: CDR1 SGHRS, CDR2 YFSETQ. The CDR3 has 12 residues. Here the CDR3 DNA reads TGCCCCAGCAGCCGCTTGGGGCCCGAGCAGTACTTC. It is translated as CPSSRLGPEQYF. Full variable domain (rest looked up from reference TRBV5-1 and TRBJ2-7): KAGVTQTPRYLIKTRGQQVTLSCSPISGHRSVSWYQQTPGQGLQFLFEYFSETQRNKGNFPGRFSGRQFSNSRSEMNVSTLELGDSALYLCPSSRLGPEQYFGPGTRLTVT.

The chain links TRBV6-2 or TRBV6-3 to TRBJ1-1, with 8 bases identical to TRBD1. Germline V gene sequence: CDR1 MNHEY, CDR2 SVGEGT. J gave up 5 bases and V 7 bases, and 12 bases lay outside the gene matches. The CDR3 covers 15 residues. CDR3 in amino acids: CASNPGQGRVTEAFF. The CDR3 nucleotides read TGTGCCAGCAATCCAGGACAGGGACGGGTTACTGAAGCTTTCTTT.

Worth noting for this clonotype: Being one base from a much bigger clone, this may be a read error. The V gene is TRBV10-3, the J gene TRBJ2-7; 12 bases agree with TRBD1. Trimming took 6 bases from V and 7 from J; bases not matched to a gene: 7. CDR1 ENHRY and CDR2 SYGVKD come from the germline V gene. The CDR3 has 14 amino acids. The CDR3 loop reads CAISPGQGAEEQYF. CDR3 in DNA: TGTGCCATCAGCCCGGGACAGGGGGCAGAAGAGCAGTACTTC.

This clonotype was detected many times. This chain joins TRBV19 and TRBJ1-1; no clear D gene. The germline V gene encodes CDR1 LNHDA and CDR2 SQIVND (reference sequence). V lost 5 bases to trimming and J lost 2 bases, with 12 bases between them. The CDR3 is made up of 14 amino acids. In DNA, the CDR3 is TGTGCCAGTAGTCCCCGGGTGGGAAACACTGAAGCTTTCTTT. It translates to CASSPRVGNTEAFF.

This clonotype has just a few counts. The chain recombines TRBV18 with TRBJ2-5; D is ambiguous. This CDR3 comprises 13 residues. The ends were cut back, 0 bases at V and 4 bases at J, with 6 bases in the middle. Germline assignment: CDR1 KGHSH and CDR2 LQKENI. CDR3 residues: CASSPPVSETQYF. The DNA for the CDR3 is TGTGCCAGCTCACCACCGGTTTCAGAGACCCAGTACTTC.

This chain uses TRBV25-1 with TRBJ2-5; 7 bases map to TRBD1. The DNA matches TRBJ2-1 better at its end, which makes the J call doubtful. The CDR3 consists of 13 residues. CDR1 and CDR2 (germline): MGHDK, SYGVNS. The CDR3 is CASSESYRGPQFF. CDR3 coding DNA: TGTGCCAGCAGTGAATCCTACAGGGGCCCCCAGTTCTTC.

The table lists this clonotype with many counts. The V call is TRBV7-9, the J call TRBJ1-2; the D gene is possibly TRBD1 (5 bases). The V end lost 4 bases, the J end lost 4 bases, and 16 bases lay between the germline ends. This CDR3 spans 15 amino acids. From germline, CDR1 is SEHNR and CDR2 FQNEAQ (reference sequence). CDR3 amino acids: CASSSILGQSYGYTF. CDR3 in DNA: TGTGCCAGCAGCTCGATATTGGGGCAGAGCTATGGCTACACCTTC.

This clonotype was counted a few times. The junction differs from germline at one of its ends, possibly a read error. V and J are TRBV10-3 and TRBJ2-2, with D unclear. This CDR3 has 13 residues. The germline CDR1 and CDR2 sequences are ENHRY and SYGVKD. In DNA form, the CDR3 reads TGTGCCAGCAGTGATCGAGAGGCCGGGGAGCTGTTTTTT. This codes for CASSDREAGELFF.

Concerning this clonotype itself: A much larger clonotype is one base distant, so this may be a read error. Here the CDR3 reads CRRDGHTF. In nucleotides, the CDR3 is TGCAGGCGGGATGGCCACACCTTC. V gene TRBV20-1 combines with J gene TRBJ1-2; no reliable D call. This CDR3 comprises 8 residues. Per the germline V gene, CDR1 is DFQATT and CDR2 is SNEGSKA (reference sequence).